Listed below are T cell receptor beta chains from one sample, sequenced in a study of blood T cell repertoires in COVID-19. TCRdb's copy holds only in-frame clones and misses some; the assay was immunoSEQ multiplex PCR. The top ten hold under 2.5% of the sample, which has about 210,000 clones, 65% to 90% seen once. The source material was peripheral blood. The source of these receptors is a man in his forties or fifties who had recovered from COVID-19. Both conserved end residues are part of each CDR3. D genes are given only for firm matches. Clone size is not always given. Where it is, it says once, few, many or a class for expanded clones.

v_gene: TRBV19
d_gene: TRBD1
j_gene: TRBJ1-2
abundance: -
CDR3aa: CASSIQGAEYGYTF
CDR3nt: TGTGCCAGTAGTATCCAGGGGGCAGAGTATGGCTACACCTTC

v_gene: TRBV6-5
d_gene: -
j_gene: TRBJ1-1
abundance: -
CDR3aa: CASSSYSEAFF
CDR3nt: TGTGCCAGCAGTAGCTACAGTGAAGCTTTCTTT

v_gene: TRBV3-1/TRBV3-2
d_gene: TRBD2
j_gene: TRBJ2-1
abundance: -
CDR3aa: CASSQDTASGGNNEQFF
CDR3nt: TGTGCCAGCAGCCAAGACACTGCTAGCGGGGGCAACAATGAGCAGTTCTTC

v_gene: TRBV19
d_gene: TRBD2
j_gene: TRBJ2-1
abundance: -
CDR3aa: CASSALAGVGDEQFF
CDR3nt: TGTGCCAGTAGTGCGCTAGCGGGAGTTGGCGATGAGCAGTTCTTC

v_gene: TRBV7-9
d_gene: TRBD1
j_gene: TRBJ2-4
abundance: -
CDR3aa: CASSLDRGRLAIQYF
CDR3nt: TGTGCCAGCAGCTTAGACAGGGGGCGCTTGGCCATTCAGTACTTC

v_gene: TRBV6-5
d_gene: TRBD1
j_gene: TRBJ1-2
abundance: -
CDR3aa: CASSYRGPYGYTF
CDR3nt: TGTGCCAGCAGTTACAGGGGGCCTTATGGCTACACCTTC

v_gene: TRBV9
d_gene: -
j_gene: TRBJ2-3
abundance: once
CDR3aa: CASSPLGTDTQYF
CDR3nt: TGTGCCAGCAGCCCCCTCGGGACAGATACGCAGTATTTT

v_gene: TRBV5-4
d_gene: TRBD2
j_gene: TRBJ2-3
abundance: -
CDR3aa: CASSLGSGISTDTQYF
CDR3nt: TGTGCCAGCAGCTTGGGTAGCGGGATTAGCACAGATACGCAGTATTTT

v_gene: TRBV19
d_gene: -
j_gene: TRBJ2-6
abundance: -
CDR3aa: CASIGVSSGANVLTF
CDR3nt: TGTGCCAGTATTGGAGTATCCTCTGGGGCCAACGTCCTGACTTTC

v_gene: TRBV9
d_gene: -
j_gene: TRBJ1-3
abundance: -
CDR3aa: CASSVGWGVSSGNTIYF
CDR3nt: TGTGCCAGCAGCGTAGGGTGGGGGGTATCTTCTGGAAACACCATATATTTT

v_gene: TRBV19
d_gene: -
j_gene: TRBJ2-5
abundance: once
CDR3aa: CASSGVATGAQYF
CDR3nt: TGTGCCAGTAGTGGGGTGGCCACGGGGGCCCAGTACTTC

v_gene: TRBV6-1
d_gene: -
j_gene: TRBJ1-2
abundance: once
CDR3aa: CASSEKTDTGGYTF
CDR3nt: TGTGCCAGCAGTGAAAAAACGGATACGGGGGGCTACACCTTC

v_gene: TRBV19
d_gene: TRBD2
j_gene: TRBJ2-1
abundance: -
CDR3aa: CASSLLAGGQFF
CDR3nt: TGTGCCAGTAGTTTATTAGCGGGAGGGCAGTTCTTC

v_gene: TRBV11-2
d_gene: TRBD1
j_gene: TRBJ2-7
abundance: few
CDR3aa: CASSLDWDRSYEQYF
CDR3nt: TGTGCCAGCAGCTTAGATTGGGACAGATCCTACGAGCAGTACTTC